A selection of T cell receptor beta chains follows, all from one sample in a study of cytomegalovirus exposure and HLA in healthy donors. Some clones are missing from TCRdb's copy, which holds only in-frame ones; the method was immunoSEQ multiplex PCR. The sample carries over 150,000 clones, approximately 84% recorded once. The specimen sequenced was PBMCs. The receptors stem from a young man in good health and CMV-seronegative. The CDR3 runs from the conserved cysteine through the conserved F or W. Each record gives: J gene, V gene, clone size, CDR3 length, D gene, CDR3 DNA, CDR3 protein. The D gene is left open where the match is weak. Rows may omit the clone size; those that give it use once, few, many or a size class.

TRBJ2-7 | TRBV5-4 | . | 15 | TRBD1 | TGTGCCAGCAGCGGCTCCGGGACAGGGGGCTACGAGCAGTACTTC | CASSGSGTGGYEQYF
TRBJ2-3 | TRBV5-1 | . | 15 | TRBD1 | TGCGCCAGCAGCTTCAGACAGGGGGCAGGAGATACGCAGTATTTT | CASSFRQGAGDTQYF
TRBJ2-7 | TRBV4-3 | . | 18 | TRBD2 | TGCGCCAGCAGCCAAGATTGGGCGGGAGGCCCTTTATCCTACGAGCAGTACTTC | CASSQDWAGGPLSYEQYF
TRBJ2-2 | TRBV10-3 | . | 13 | . | TGTGCCATCAGCTCCAGAGAGGTTAGGGAGCTGTTTTTT | CAISSREVRELFF
TRBJ1-1 | TRBV2 | . | 16 | . | TGTGCCAGCAGCCAAAACCCCAGGGCCGCGGACACTGAAGCTTTCTTT | CASSQNPRAADTEAFF
TRBJ2-1 | TRBV25-1 | . | 11 | . | TGTGCCAGCAGTGGTCCGAATGAGCAGTTCTTC | CASSGPNEQFF
TRBJ1-2 | TRBV18 | . | 16 | TRBD1 | TGTGCCAGCTCCCTCGATAGGACAGGGGGAGACTATGGCTACACCTTC | CASSLDRTGGDYGYTF
TRBJ2-1 | TRBV5-4 | . | 15 | . | TGTGCCAGCAGAGACAGGAAGAGCTCCTACAATGAGCAGTTCTTC | CASRDRKSSYNEQFF
TRBJ2-5 | TRBV11-3 | . | 12 | . | TGTGCCAGCAGCACCCCGGAGGGGACCCAGTACTTC | CASSTPEGTQYF
TRBJ1-2 | TRBV2 | . | 14 | TRBD1 | TGTGCCAGCAGGGGACAGGGATGGAGCAATGGCTACACCTTC | CASRGQGWSNGYTF
TRBJ1-3 | TRBV21-1 | . | 15 | . | TGTGCCAGTCAAGCGCGGGGGTCGGCTGGAAACACCATATATTTT | CASQARGSAGNTIYF
TRBJ2-1 | TRBV9 | . | 13 | . | TGTGCCAGCCGGGACCCCGAGGCGGGAGAGCAGTTCTTC | CASRDPEAGEQFF
TRBJ1-1 | TRBV15 | once | 14 | TRBD1 | TGTGCCACCAGCTCAGACAGGGCGAACACTGAAGCTTTCTTT | CATSSDRANTEAFF
TRBJ1-1 | TRBV10-2 | . | 13 | . | TGCGCCAGCATTTCACAGGGTGGCACTGAAGCTTTCTTT | CASISQGGTEAFF
TRBJ2-7 | TRBV6-6 | once | 15 | . | TGTGCCAGCAGTCAAAGGGACTGGGAGTCCTACGAGCAGTACTTC | CASSQRDWESYEQYF
TRBJ2-7 | TRBV7-2 | . | 16 | TRBD1 | TGTGCCAGCAGCGCTACCACAGGGGGCGAAGGCTACGAGCAGTACTTC | CASSATTGGEGYEQYF
TRBJ1-1 | TRBV9 | . | 14 | . | TGTGCCAGCAGCAAACAGGGATTGAACACTGAAGCTTTCTTT | CASSKQGLNTEAFF
TRBJ2-7 | TRBV6-5 | . | 12 | TRBD2 | TGTGCCAGCGGGAGGGCCCACTACGAGCAGTACTTC | CASGRAHYEQYF
TRBJ2-1 | TRBV19 | . | 14 | . | TGTGCCAGTAGTATGAAAGGGGGAGAGGATGAGCAGTTCTTC | CASSMKGGEDEQFF
TRBJ1-2 | TRBV4-1 | many | 12 | . | TGCGCCAGCAGGCAACCGGGGTCCGGCTACACCTTC | CASRQPGSGYTF
TRBJ1-4 | TRBV15 | . | 13 | . | TGTGCCACCAGCAGGGGCGATAGTGAAAAACTGTTTTTT | CATSRGDSEKLFF
TRBJ2-7 | TRBV19 | . | 15 | . | TGTGCCAGTAGTATCCTTGGCGGCCCCTCCTACGAGCAGTACTTC | CASSILGGPSYEQYF
TRBJ2-5 | TRBV4-2 | . | 14 | TRBD2 | TGTGCCAGCAGCCTCGGGGGGGACCAAGAGACCCAGTACTTC | CASSLGGDQETQYF
TRBJ1-5 | TRBV6-5 | few | 14 | . | TGTGCCAGCAGTGATTGGGGCAGATCGGAGCCCCAGCATTTT | CASSDWGRSEPQHF
TRBJ2-7 | TRBV25-1 | . | 17 | TRBD2 | TGTGCCAGCTTGCTGCTGTTACGGGAGCGGGATTCCTACGAGCAGTACTTC | CASLLLLRERDSYEQYF
TRBJ2-7 | TRBV29-1 | . | 12 | TRBD1 | TGCAGCGTTGTCCGGGACAGGGGTGAGCAGTACTTC | CSVVRDRGEQYF
TRBJ2-5 | TRBV5-1 | . | 16 | TRBD1 | TGCGCCAGCAGCTGGGGGACAGGGGGCGGGGGAGAGACCCAGTACTTC | CASSWGTGGGGETQYF
TRBJ2-7 | TRBV11-2 | once | 15 | TRBD2 | TGTGCCAGCAGCTTAGGTGGGACTAGTAGCTACGAGCAGTACTTC | CASSLGGTSSYEQYF
TRBJ2-6 | TRBV27 | . | 13 | . | TGTGCCAGCACCCCTCTGGGGGCCAACGTCCTGACTTTC | CASTPLGANVLTF
TRBJ2-7 | TRBV4-2 | . | 16 | TRBD2 | TGTGCCAGCAGCCTTAGCGGGACGGCGACTTCCTACGAGCAGTACTTC | CASSLSGTATSYEQYF
TRBJ1-5 | TRBV27 | . | 15 | . | TGTGCCAGCAATCAAGTCAGGGGCTTATCTCAGCCCCAGCATTTT | CASNQVRGLSQPQHF
TRBJ2-1 | TRBV9 | . | 14 | TRBD1 | TGTGCCAGCAGCGAGACGAGGGGGCGGGATGAGCAGTTCTTC | CASSETRGRDEQFF
TRBJ2-1 | TRBV19 | . | 15 | TRBD2 | TGTGCCAGTAGTATGGTGTCTAGCGGGAAGCATGAGCAGTTCTTC | CASSMVSSGKHEQFF
TRBJ2-2 | TRBV5-1 | few | 14 | TRBD2 | TGCGCCAGCAGCCCGGGAGGACACACCGGGGAGCTGTTTTTT | CASSPGGHTGELFF
TRBJ1-3 | TRBV30 | . | 14 | . | TGTGCCTGGAAGAGCGGAAGCTCTGGAAACACCATATATTTT | CAWKSGSSGNTIYF
TRBJ2-3 | TRBV5-1 | . | 16 | . | TGCGCCAGCAGCTCCACTAGTTCGGGGGGCACAGATACGCAGTATTTT | CASSSTSSGGTDTQYF
TRBJ2-7 | TRBV5-1 | . | 14 | . | TGCGCCAGCAGCTCGTACAGGGACCCCTACGAGCAGTACTTC | CASSSYRDPYEQYF
TRBJ1-2 | TRBV2 | . | 13 | TRBD1 | TGTGCCAGCAGGGACAGGGGGCTTTGGGGCTACACCTTC | CASRDRGLWGYTF
TRBJ1-1 | TRBV7-9 | . | 15 | . | TGTGCCAGCAGCTTAAATACAGGGATTCTGACTGAAGCTTTCTTT | CASSLNTGILTEAFF
TRBJ2-7 | TRBV7-9 | . | 17 | . | TGTGCCAGCAGCCAAAACACACGGTCAGGGCGCTCCTACGAGCAGTACTTC | CASSQNTRSGRSYEQYF
TRBJ1-5 | TRBV15 | . | 18 | TRBD1 | TGTGCCACCAGCAGAGCCCGACTCCAGACAGGGGGAAGTCAGCCCCAGCATTTT | CATSRARLQTGGSQPQHF
TRBJ2-7 | TRBV29-1 | . | 13 | . | TGCAGCGTTGCGACGGGAAGCTCCTACGAGCAGTACTTC | CSVATGSSYEQYF